This T cell receptor beta chain was documented in a study of T cells in Graves' hyperthyroidism and ophthalmopathy. Amplification of TCR beta CDR3 regions was performed using RNA transcripts as template. The TCR CDR3 first-round RT-PCR relied on the HTBI primer set. TCRdb re-called the multiplex PCR reads through MiXCR, storing one row per CDR3 protein. The sample carries 600,000 to 700,000 distinct CDR3 sequences, roughly 14% recorded once. Ten or more counts support this clonotype. The antigen is not known. Study-wide findings and caveats: Blood held most thyroid clonotypes expanded above 0.001 frequency.

The J segment lost 2 bases and the V segment lost 7 bases, leaving 6 bases of the junction unmatched. The CDR3 is 15 residues long. Germline lookup yields CDR1 MNHEY and CDR2 SVGEGT. Ophthalmopathy patients all had a Clinical Activity Score of at least 3, a NOSPECS grade of at least 4 and disease under 3 months old. It was approximately 9.7 ml of fresh peripheral blood that supplied the PBMCs. This receptor was taken from a woman aged 40-49 years with Graves' ophthalmopathy. The source material was blood. V and J are TRBV6-2 or TRBV6-3 and TRBJ2-7, with 12 bases matching TRBD2. In DNA, the CDR3 is TGTGCCAGCAACCTAGCGGGAGGGGTGACCTACGAGCAGTACTTC. Translation gives CASNLAGGVTYEQYF.